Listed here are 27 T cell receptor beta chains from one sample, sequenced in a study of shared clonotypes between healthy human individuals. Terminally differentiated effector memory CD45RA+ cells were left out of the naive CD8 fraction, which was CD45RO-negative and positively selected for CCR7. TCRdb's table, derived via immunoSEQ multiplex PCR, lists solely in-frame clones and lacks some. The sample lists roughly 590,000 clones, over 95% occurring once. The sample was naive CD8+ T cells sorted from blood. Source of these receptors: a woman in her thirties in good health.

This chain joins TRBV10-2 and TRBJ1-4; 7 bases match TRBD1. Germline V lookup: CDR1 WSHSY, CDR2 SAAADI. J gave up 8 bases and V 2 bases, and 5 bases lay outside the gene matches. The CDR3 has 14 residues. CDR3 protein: CASSEAGGQEKLFF. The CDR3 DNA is TGCGCCAGCAGTGAGGCAGGGGGGCAGGAAAAACTGTTTTTT.

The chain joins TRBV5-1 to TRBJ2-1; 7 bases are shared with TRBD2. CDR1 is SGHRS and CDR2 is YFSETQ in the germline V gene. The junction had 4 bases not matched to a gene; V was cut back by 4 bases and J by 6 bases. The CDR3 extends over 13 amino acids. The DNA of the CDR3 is TGCGCCAGCAGCCTCGGGACTATCAATGAGCAGTTCTTC. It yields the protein CASSLGTINEQFF.

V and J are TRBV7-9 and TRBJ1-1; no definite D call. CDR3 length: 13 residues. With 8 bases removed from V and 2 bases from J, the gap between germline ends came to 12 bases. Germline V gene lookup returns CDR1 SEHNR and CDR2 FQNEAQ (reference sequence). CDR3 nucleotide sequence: TGTGCCAGCGCCGGGGAGGGAAACACTGAAGCTTTCTTT. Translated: CASAGEGNTEAFF.

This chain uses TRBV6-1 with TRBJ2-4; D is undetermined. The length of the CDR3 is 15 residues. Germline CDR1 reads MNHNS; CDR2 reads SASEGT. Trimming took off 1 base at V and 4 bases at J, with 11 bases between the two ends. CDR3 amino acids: CASSEGLGMKNIQYF. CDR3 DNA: TGTGCCAGCAGTGAAGGTTTGGGGATGAAAAACATTCAGTACTTC.

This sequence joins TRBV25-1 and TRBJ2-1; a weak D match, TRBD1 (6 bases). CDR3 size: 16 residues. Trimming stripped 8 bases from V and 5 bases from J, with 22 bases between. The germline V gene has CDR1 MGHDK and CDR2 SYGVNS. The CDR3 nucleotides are TGTGCCAGCGGGACATTGAGGGGAGCGAGCCACAATGAGCAGTTCTTC. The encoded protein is CASGTLRGASHNEQFF.

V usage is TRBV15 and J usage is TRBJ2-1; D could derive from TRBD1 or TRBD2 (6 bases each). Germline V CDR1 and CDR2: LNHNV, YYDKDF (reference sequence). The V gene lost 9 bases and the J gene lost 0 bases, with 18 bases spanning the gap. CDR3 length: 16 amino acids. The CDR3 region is CATHRTEGVSYNEQFF. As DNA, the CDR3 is TGTGCCACACACCGGACGGAGGGGGTCTCCTACAATGAGCAGTTCTTC.

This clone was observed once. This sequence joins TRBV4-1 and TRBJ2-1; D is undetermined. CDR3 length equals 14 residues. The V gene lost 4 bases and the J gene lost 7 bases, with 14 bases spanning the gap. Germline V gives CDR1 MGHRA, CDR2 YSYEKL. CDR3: CASSPSGLWNEQFF. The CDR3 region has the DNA TGCGCCAGCAGCCCTTCTGGCCTTTGGAATGAGCAGTTCTTC.

The CDR3 DNA follows: TGTGCCTGGAGTGGCATAGCGGGGAGCACAGATACGCAGTATTTT. Its translation is CAWSGIAGSTDTQYF. The chain joins TRBV30 to TRBJ2-3, with 8 bases identical to TRBD2. This CDR3 has 15 amino acids. Germline V gene sequence: CDR1 GTSNPN, CDR2 SVGIG (reference sequence). The V and J ends lost 1 base and 0 bases, in that order; junction bases with no gene match: 3.

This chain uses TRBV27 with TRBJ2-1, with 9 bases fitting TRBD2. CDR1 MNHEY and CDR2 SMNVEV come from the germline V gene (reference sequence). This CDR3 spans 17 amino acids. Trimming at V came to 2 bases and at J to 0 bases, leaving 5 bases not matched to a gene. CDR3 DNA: TGTGCCAGCAGTTTAATGACTAGCGGTAGCTCCTACAATGAGCAGTTCTTC. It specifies CASSLMTSGSSYNEQFF.

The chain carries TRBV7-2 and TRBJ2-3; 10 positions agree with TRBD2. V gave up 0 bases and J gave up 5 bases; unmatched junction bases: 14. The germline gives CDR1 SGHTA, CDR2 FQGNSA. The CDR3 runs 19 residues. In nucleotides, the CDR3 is TGTGCCAGCAGCTTAGCGCAATACCGCGGGCTAGCGGGAGAAGATACGCAGTATTTT. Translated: CASSLAQYRGLAGEDTQYF.

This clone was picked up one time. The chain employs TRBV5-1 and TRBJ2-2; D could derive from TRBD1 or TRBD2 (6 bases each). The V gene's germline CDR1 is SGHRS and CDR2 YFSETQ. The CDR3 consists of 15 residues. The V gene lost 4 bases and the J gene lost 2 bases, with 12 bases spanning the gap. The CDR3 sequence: CASSQGGLNTGELFF. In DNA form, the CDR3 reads TGCGCCAGCAGCCAAGGGGGACTCAACACCGGGGAGCTGTTTTTT.

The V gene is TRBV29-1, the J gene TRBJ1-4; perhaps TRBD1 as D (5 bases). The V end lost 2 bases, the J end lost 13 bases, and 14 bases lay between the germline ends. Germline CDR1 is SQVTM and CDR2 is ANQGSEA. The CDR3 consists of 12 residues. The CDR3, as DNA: TGCAGCGTTGAATTTGGGAGGGACGGACTGTTTTTT. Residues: CSVEFGRDGLFF.

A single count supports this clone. As DNA, the CDR3 is TGTGCCAGCAGCGTACTAGCGGGGGCGACCTACGAGCAGTACTTC. It is translated as CASSVLAGATYEQYF. The chain is built from TRBV9 and TRBJ2-7, with 10 bases identical to TRBD2. The CDR3 has 15 residues. CDR1 is SGDLS and CDR2 is YYNGEE in the germline V gene. V shed 1 base, J shed 2 bases, and the junction held 3 bases outside the gene matches.

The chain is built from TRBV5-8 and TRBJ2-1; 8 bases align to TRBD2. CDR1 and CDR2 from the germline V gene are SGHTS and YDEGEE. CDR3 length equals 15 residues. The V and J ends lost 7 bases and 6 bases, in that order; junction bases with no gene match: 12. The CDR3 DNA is TGTGCCAGCCAACCGGCTACTAGCGGCGCCAATGAGCAGTTCTTC. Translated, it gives CASQPATSGANEQFF.

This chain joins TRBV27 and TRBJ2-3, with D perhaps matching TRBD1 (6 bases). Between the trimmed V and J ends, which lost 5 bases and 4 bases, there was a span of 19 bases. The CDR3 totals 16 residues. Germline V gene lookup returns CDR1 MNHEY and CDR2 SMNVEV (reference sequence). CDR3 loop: CASSLLLAEGADTQYF. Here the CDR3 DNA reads TGTGCCAGCAGTCTCCTTCTAGCAGAGGGGGCAGATACGCAGTATTTT.

CDR3 loop: CASSLGAGPHNEQFF. CDR3 DNA: TGTGCCAGCAGCTTAGGTGCCGGGCCCCACAATGAGCAGTTCTTC. The V and J genes are TRBV13 and TRBJ2-1; D remains ambiguous. CDR1 and CDR2 from the germline V gene are PRHDT and FYEKMQ (reference sequence). The germline V and J ends were trimmed by 0 bases and 5 bases, with 11 bases remaining between them. The CDR3 has 15 residues.

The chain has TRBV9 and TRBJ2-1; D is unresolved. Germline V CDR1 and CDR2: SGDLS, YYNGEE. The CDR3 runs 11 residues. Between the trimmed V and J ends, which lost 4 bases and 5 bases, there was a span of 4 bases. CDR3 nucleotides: TGTGCCAGCAGCCCGGACAATGAGCAGTTCTTC. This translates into CASSPDNEQFF. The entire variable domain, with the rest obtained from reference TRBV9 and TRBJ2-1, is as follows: DSGVTQTPKHLITATGQRVTLRCSPRSGDLSVYWYQQSLDQGLQFLIQYYNGEERAKGNILERFSAQQFPDLHSELNLSSLELGDSALYFCASSPDNEQFFGPGTRLTVL.

CDR3 in amino acids: CASSSILEHRGTEAFF. CDR3 DNA sequence: TGTGCCAGCAGTTCCATATTAGAGCATCGAGGGACTGAAGCTTTCTTT. This chain joins TRBV28 and TRBJ1-1; no clear D gene. The CDR3 contains 16 residues. Germline loops: CDR1 MDHEN, CDR2 SYDVKM. Between the trimmed V and J ends, which lost 4 bases and 5 bases, there was a span of 20 bases.

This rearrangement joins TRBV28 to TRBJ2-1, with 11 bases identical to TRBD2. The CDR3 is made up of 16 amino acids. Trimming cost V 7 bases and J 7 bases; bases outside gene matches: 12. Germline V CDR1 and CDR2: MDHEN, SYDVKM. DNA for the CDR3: TGTGCCAGCAAGCCGATAGCGGGAGGGACGGGGAATGAGCAGTTCTTC. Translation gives CASKPIAGGTGNEQFF. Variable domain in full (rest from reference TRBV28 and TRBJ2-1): DVKVTQSSRYLVKRTGEKVFLECVQDMDHENMFWYRQDPGLGLRLIYFSYDVKMKEKGDIPEGYSVSREKKERFSLILESASTNQTSMYLCASKPIAGGTGNEQFFGPGTRLTVL.

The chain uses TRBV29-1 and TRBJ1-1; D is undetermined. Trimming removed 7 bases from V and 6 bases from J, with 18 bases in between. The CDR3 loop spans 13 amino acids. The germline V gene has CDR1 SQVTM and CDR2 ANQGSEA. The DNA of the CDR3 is TGCAGCGCCCCCAGTCGGGGTCCCTCTGAAGCTTTCTTT. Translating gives CSAPSRGPSEAFF. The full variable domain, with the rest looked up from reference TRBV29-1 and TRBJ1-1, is SAVISQKPSRDICQRGTSLTIQCQVDSQVTMMFWYRQQPGQSLTLIATANQGSEATYESGFVIDKFPISRPNLTFSTLTVSNMSPEDSSIYLCSAPSRGPSEAFFGQGTRLTVV.

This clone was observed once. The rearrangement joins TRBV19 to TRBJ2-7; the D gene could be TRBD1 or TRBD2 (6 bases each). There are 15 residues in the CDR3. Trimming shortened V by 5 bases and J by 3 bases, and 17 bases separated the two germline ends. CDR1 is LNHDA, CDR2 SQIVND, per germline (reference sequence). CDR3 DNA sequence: TGTGCCAGTAGTCCCGATGACGGGGGCTTCTACGAGCAGTACTTC. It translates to CASSPDDGGFYEQYF.

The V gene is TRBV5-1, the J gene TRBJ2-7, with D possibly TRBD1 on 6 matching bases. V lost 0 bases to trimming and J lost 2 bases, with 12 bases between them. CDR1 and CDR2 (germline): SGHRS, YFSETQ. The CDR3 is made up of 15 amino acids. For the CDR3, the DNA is TGCGCCAGCAGCTTGGGTGAGGGGGTCCCCTACGAGCAGTACTTC. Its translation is CASSLGEGVPYEQYF.

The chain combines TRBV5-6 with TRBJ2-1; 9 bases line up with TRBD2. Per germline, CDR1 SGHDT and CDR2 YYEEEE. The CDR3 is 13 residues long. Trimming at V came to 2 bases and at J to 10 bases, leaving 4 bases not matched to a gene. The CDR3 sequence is CASSFAGGQEQFF. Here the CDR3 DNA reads TGTGCCAGCAGCTTTGCGGGAGGGCAAGAGCAGTTCTTC.

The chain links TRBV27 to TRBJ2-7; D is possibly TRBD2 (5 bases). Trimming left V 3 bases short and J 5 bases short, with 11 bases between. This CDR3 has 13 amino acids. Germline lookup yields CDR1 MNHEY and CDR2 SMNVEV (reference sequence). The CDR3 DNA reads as TGTGCCAGCAGTTTCTCGGACTTGGACGAGCAGTACTTC. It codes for CASSFSDLDEQYF.

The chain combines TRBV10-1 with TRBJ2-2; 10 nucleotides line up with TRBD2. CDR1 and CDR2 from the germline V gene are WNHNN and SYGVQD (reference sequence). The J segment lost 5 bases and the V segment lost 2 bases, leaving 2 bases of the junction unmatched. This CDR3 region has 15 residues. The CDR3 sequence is CASSEGSGRTGELFF. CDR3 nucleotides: TGCGCCAGCAGTGAGGGTAGCGGGAGGACCGGGGAGCTGTTTTTT.

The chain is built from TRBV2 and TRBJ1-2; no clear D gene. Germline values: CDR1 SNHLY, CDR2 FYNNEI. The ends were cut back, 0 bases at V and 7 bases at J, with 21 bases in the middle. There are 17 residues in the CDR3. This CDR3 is CASSEALVAVFVVGYTF. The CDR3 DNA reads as TGTGCCAGCAGTGAAGCGCTTGTTGCAGTCTTCGTGGTTGGCTACACCTTC.

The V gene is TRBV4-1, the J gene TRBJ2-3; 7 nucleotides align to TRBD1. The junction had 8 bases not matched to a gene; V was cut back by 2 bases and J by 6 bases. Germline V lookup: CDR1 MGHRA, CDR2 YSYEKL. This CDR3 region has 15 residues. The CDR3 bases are TGCGCCAGCAGCCAAAACAGGGGTCCTTTGGATACGCAGTATTTT. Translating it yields CASSQNRGPLDTQYF.